These T cell receptor beta chains were read from a single sample in a study of shared clonotypes between healthy human individuals. TCRdb keeps only in-frame clones here, not all; method: immunoSEQ multiplex PCR. The repertoire holds 1,500,000 or so clones, with approximately 97% as singletons. Sequenced: naive CD4+ T cells sorted from blood. Receptor source: a young man in good health. Both conserved end residues are part of each CDR3. Each record gives: D gene, clone size, J gene, V gene, CDR3 DNA, CDR3 protein. A D gene is named only where the DNA matches it firmly. The size entry is marked missing in some rows and otherwise reads once, few, many or a size class.

.,.,TRBJ2-5,TRBV4-1,TGCGCCAGCAGCCAATTGGGACGGAACCAAGAGACCCAGTACTTC,CASSQLGRNQETQYF
.,.,TRBJ1-4,TRBV28,TGTGCCAGCAGGAGCCATGGGGTCGAAAAACTGTTTTTT,CASRSHGVEKLFF
TRBD2,.,TRBJ2-7,TRBV7-2,TGTGCCAGCAGCTTAGCGGGGTCAGCGGGACCCTACGAGCAGTACTTC,CASSLAGSAGPYEQYF
.,.,TRBJ1-3,TRBV4-1,TGCGCCAGCAGCCAAGAGGTCTCATCCAGCACCTACTCTGGAAACACCATATATTTT,CASSQEVSSSTYSGNTIYF
.,.,TRBJ1-2,TRBV28,TGTGCCAGCGGGGACTCGCCAGGAGGCTACACCTTC,CASGDSPGGYTF
.,.,TRBJ1-4,TRBV6-5,TGTGCCAGCAGTTACCGGCAGGTTGAGGAAAAACTGTTTTTT,CASSYRQVEEKLFF
.,.,TRBJ1-1,TRBV10-1,TGCGCCAGCAGTGAGTCTAGGACAGTTAACACTGAAGCTTTCTTT,CASSESRTVNTEAFF
.,.,TRBJ2-2,TRBV6-5,TGTGCCAGCAGCCGTGGACCAACCAGAACCGGGGAGCTGTTTTTT,CASSRGPTRTGELFF
.,.,TRBJ2-1,TRBV20-1,TGCAGTGCGACTGGCAATGAGCAGTTCTTC,CSATGNEQFF
TRBD1,.,TRBJ2-5,TRBV5-1,TGCGCCAGCAGCCCCAGGGACAGTAAAGAGACCCAGTACTTC,CASSPRDSKETQYF
TRBD2,.,TRBJ2-7,TRBV2,TGTGCCAGCAGACTAGCGGGAGTTGCGAACGAGCAGTACTTC,CASRLAGVANEQYF
.,.,TRBJ1-5,TRBV5-1,TGCGCCAGCAGCTTGGCAGGAGGGGACGGGGAAAATCAGCCCCAGCATTTT,CASSLAGGDGENQPQHF
.,.,TRBJ1-4,TRBV28,TGTGCCAGCAGTTTATGGCAGAATGAAAAACTGTTTTTT,CASSLWQNEKLFF
TRBD2,.,TRBJ2-7,TRBV7-8,TGTGCCAGCACTGTTGAGCGGGAGTGGGGGCGCGAGCAGTACTTC,CASTVEREWGREQYF
TRBD1,.,TRBJ2-7,TRBV7-2,TGTGCCAGCAGCTCCTACAGGGGGAGCTCCTACGAGCAGTACTTC,CASSSYRGSSYEQYF
TRBD2,.,TRBJ2-1,TRBV5-4,TGTGCCAGCAGCCCTACTCCGACTAGCAGTGAGCAGTTCTTC,CASSPTPTSSEQFF
.,.,TRBJ2-1,TRBV6-1,TGTGCCAGCAGTCAGGGACACAACTCCTACAATGAGCAGTTCTTC,CASSQGHNSYNEQFF
TRBD2,.,TRBJ2-3,TRBV28,TGTGCCAGCAGTCCACCAGGAGCCGGGACTAGCGGCACAGATACGCAGTATTTT,CASSPPGAGTSGTDTQYF
TRBD1,once,TRBJ2-3,TRBV6-1,TGTGCCAGCAGCGACAGGGGACACCCCGCAGATACGCAGTATTTT,CASSDRGHPADTQYF
TRBD1,.,TRBJ2-2,TRBV5-1,TGCGCCAGCAGCTTCGGACAGGGTAGGATCGGGGAGCTGTTTTTT,CASSFGQGRIGELFF
TRBD1,.,TRBJ2-1,TRBV11-3,TGTGCCAGCAGCTTAGAGAAAACAGGGGGTCCCAATGAGCAGTTCTTC,CASSLEKTGGPNEQFF
.,.,TRBJ1-1,TRBV7-8,TGTGCCAGCAGCCTCAGAGTTTACCCTTTGGAAGCTTTCTTT,CASSLRVYPLEAFF
TRBD1,.,TRBJ2-1,TRBV29-1,TGCAGCGTCAGGGGTGGACAGGGCCGCAATGAGCAGTTCTTC,CSVRGGQGRNEQFF
.,.,TRBJ2-2,TRBV25-1,TGTGCCAGCATCTCAGGGGTCGGGGAGCTGTTTTTT,CASISGVGELFF
TRBD2,.,TRBJ2-3,TRBV5-1,TGCGCCAGCAGCCCGAGACTAGCCGCCACAGATACGCAGTATTTT,CASSPRLAATDTQYF
TRBD2,.,TRBJ2-7,TRBV27,TGTGCCAGCAGTCTTAGCGGGGTTACCTACGAGCAGTACTTC,CASSLSGVTYEQYF